The source of this T cell receptor beta chain is a study of beta chain features in type 1 diabetes. The CDR3 sequence is 17 residues long. Germline V gene lookup returns CDR1 MGHRA and CDR2 YSYEKL. The junction had 10 bases not matched to a gene; V was cut back by 2 bases and J by 0 bases. The investigators reverse transcribed all of the isolated RNA, so they sequenced expressed TCRB transcripts. Clones were sequenced by immunoSEQ multiplex PCR, and TCRdb holds only the in-frame ones, with some missing. Here the sample spans 300,000 to 350,000 clones, 11% to 15% being singletons. The specimen sequenced was central memory CD4+ T cells from blood. The chain couples TRBV4-1 to TRBJ2-7; 7 bases agree with TRBD1. The clonotype originates from a man aged 30-40 years in good health. The CDR3 nucleotides read TGCGCCAGCAGCCAATTCCAGGGGGTCATATCCTCCTACGAGCAGTACTTC. It translates to CASSQFQGVISSYEQYF.